Sequencing of this T cell receptor beta chain was carried out in a study of identical twins. Concerning this clonotype itself: Its target is unknown.

Through template switching, a universal primer site was introduced, and the cDNA contained unique molecular identifiers. TCRdb reprocessed the 5' RACE reads with MiXCR, giving one entry per CDR3 protein. The table includes under 900,000 distinct CDR3 sequences, around a sixth detected once. Study observations and caveats: The study found excess low generation probability among twin-shared out-of-frame alpha sequences. Abundant beta clonotypes from cord blood had fewer insertions, unlike memory repertoires, which showed none.

The CDR3 loop spans 11 amino acids. Germline V gene sequence: CDR1 DFQATT, CDR2 SNEGSKA (reference sequence). V shed 6 bases, J shed 6 bases, and the junction held 3 bases outside the gene matches. This same sample was also part of a study on T cells expressing NK-cell markers.

Sequenced material: PBMCs. The gene calls are TRBV20-1 and TRBJ2-3, with 7 bases that match TRBD2. This sequence was found in a woman aged 18-29 years in good health. DNA for the CDR3: TGCAGTGCCAGGACTAGGGATACGCAGTATTTT. Translated, it gives CSARTRDTQYF.